Each of the 30 T cell receptor beta chains below was sequenced from the same sample in a study of blood T cell repertoires in COVID-19. Assay used: immunoSEQ multiplex PCR; TCRdb lists only in-frame clones, some missing. Here the sample spans about 310,000 clones, 87% being singletons. The sequenced sample was peripheral blood. Receptors were obtained from a man aged 18 to 29 with active or convalescent COVID-19.

V and J are TRBV4-1 and TRBJ2-3; 7 nucleotides line up with TRBD2. The J segment lost 4 bases and the V segment lost 4 bases, leaving 8 bases of the junction unmatched. The CDR3 is 15 residues long. Per the germline V gene, CDR1 is MGHRA and CDR2 is YSYEKL. The CDR3 spells CASSLGLVMADTQYF. CDR3 in DNA: TGCGCCAGCAGCCTTGGACTAGTGATGGCAGATACGCAGTATTTT.

There are many counts of this clone. An end of the junction does not agree with germline; a read error may underlie this. V is TRBV11-2 and J is TRBJ1-6; 7 nucleotides agree with TRBD1. The germline gives CDR1 SGHAT, CDR2 FQNNGV. CDR3 size: 15 residues. The CDR3 protein is CASSGVQGYSSPLHF. The CDR3 DNA reads TGTGCCAGCAGCGGAGTACAGGGGTATAGTTCACCCCTCCACTTT.

The J gene is TRBJ1-1, the V gene TRBV6-5; maybe TRBD1 (6 bases). Per the germline V gene, CDR1 is MNHEY and CDR2 is SVGAGI. CDR3 size: 12 residues. Trimming removed 9 bases at V and 0 bases at J, with 8 bases between. Here the CDR3 reads CASDRLNTEAFF. The CDR3 bases are TGTGCCAGTGACAGGCTGAACACTGAAGCTTTCTTT.

The rearrangement uses TRBV27 and TRBJ2-7, with D possibly matching TRBD2 (6 bases). The CDR3 has 12 residues. Germline values: CDR1 MNHEY, CDR2 SMNVEV (reference sequence). V lost 2 bases to trimming and J lost 5 bases, with 7 bases between them. CDR3 bases: TGTGCCAGCAGTTTACCGGGAGACGAGCAGTACTTC. Its translation is CASSLPGDEQYF.

The V and J genes are TRBV19 and TRBJ1-1; possibly TRBD1 for D (5 bases). V gave up 3 bases and J gave up 6 bases, with 11 bases separating them. CDR1 and CDR2 from the germline V gene are LNHDA and SQIVND (reference sequence). CDR3 length: 13 amino acids. The CDR3 DNA is TGTGCCAGTAGTATGAGACAGCTACCTGAAGCTTTCTTT. This encodes CASSMRQLPEAFF.

The chain recombines TRBV5-4 with TRBJ2-7, with TRBD1 as a possible D gene (5 bases). V was cut by 2 bases and J by 6 bases, with 12 bases left in between. The CDR3 has 13 amino acids. Looked up from germline, CDR1 is SGHNT and CDR2 is YYREEE (reference sequence). The CDR3 sequence is CASSLPGRGEQYF. The CDR3 nucleotides are TGTGCCAGCAGCTTACCAGGGCGAGGCGAGCAGTACTTC.

This clone was seen a few times. The gene calls are TRBV19 and TRBJ1-6; TRBD1 agrees at 7 bases. Per the germline V gene, CDR1 is LNHDA and CDR2 is SQIVND (reference sequence). Trimming took 6 bases from V and 6 from J; bases not matched to a gene: 5. The CDR3 is 14 amino acids. DNA for the CDR3: TGTGCCAGTAGCACGACAGGGAGTAATTCACCCCTCCACTTT. This translates into CASSTTGSNSPLHF.

The gene calls are TRBV28 and TRBJ1-4; the D is unclear. V lost 4 bases, J lost 8 bases, and 11 bases lay in between. The germline CDR1 and CDR2 sequences are MDHEN and SYDVKM. The CDR3 runs 13 residues. CDR3 DNA sequence: TGTGCCAGCAGTTACGGGAATCCAGAAAAACTGTTTTTT. Translation gives CASSYGNPEKLFF.

The CDR3, as DNA: TGTGCCAGCAGCTTAGGGACAGGGGCAGGTGAGCAGTTCTTC. Its translation: CASSLGTGAGEQFF. The rearrangement uses TRBV3-1 (or the pseudogene TRBV3-2) and TRBJ2-1; 10 bases match TRBD1. V shed 5 bases, J shed 9 bases, and the junction held 7 bases outside the gene matches. There are 14 residues in the CDR3. CDR1 is LGHDT, CDR2 YNNKEL, per germline (reference sequence).

The chain has TRBV10-2 and TRBJ2-7, with D unresolved. The germline V gene has CDR1 WSHSY and CDR2 SAAADI. The CDR3 is made up of 11 amino acids. Trimming left V 8 bases short and J 7 bases short, with 12 bases between. The DNA of the CDR3 is TGCGCCAGCGGCCCCCGTTTGGAGCAGTACTTC. Residues: CASGPRLEQYF.

This chain uses TRBV24-1 with TRBJ2-3; 13 positions match TRBD2. The V segment lost 1 base and the J segment 4 bases; nucleotides outside the gene matches: 10. Germline values: CDR1 KGHDR, CDR2 SFDVKD. The CDR3 runs 19 residues. CDR3 DNA sequence: TGTGCCACCAGTGATTTAACAACGCGGACTAGCGGGAGTTCAGATACGCAGTATTTT. It specifies CATSDLTTRTSGSSDTQYF.

The V gene is TRBV6-6, the J gene TRBJ2-2; D perhaps matches TRBD2 (5 bases). In germline, CDR1 is MNHNY, CDR2 SVGAGI (reference sequence). CDR3 length: 12 amino acids. CDR3 in amino acids: CATTPGSGELFF. CDR3 DNA sequence: TGTGCTACCACGCCGGGAAGCGGGGAGCTGTTTTTT.

The rearrangement links TRBV28 to TRBJ2-5; 7 bases are a match to TRBD1. V shed 4 bases, J shed 7 bases, and the junction held 9 bases outside the gene matches. Germline CDR1 is MDHEN and CDR2 is SYDVKM. CDR3 length: 14 amino acids. The CDR3 nucleotides read TGTGCCAGCAGTTACCCGACAGGGTTCGGGACCCAGTACTTC. It is translated as CASSYPTGFGTQYF. Supplemented by reference TRBV28 and TRBJ2-5, the full variable domain reads DVKVTQSSRYLVKRTGEKVFLECVQDMDHENMFWYRQDPGLGLRLIYFSYDVKMKEKGDIPEGYSVSREKKERFSLILESASTNQTSMYLCASSYPTGFGTQYFGPGTRLLVL.

V usage is TRBV18 and J usage is TRBJ1-1; no reliable D call. Trimming took 2 bases from V and 4 from J, leaving 8 bases between them. The CDR3 sequence is 13 residues long. Germline-derived CDR1 and CDR2 are KGHSH and LQKENI. CDR3 bases: TGTGCCAGCTCACCATTTGAGGGCACTGAAGCTTTCTTT. It encodes CASSPFEGTEAFF.

The chain employs TRBV9 and TRBJ2-3; 8 nucleotides line up with TRBD2. Germline CDR1 reads SGDLS; CDR2 reads YYNGEE. The CDR3 consists of 16 residues. V dropped 0 bases and J dropped 1; count of bases not matched to a gene: 4. The chain's CDR3 is CASSVAGLAGTDTQYF. The CDR3 DNA sequence: TGTGCCAGCAGCGTAGCCGGACTAGCAGGCACAGATACGCAGTATTTT.

The rearrangement uses TRBV6-2 or TRBV6-3 and TRBJ2-7, with TRBD1 matching over 9 bases. V shed 2 bases, J shed 6 bases, and the junction held 5 bases outside the gene matches. Per germline, CDR1 MNHEY and CDR2 SVGEGT. This CDR3 region has 14 residues. This CDR3 is CASSYGDRVIEQYF. Written as DNA, the CDR3 is TGTGCCAGCAGTTACGGGGACAGGGTGATCGAGCAGTACTTC.

The J gene is TRBJ2-2, the V gene TRBV7-9; 8 bases map to TRBD2. The CDR3 has 14 residues. With 5 bases clipped from V and 4 bases from J, the junction kept 3 bases outside the gene matches. Germline-derived CDR1 and CDR2 are SEHNR and FQNEAQ (reference sequence). The CDR3 DNA sequence: TGTGCCAGCAGCCGGGGGGGCGTCACCGGGGAGCTGTTTTTT. Protein: CASSRGGVTGELFF.

The rearrangement joins TRBV2 to TRBJ1-1, with D perhaps matching TRBD1 (6 bases). Germline CDR1 SNHLY, CDR2 FYNNEI. Trimming took 1 base from V and 4 from J, leaving 10 bases between them. CDR3 length: 14 residues. The CDR3 sequence: CASSEDRAPTEAFF. Written as DNA, the CDR3 is TGTGCCAGCAGTGAAGACAGGGCCCCCACTGAAGCTTTCTTT.

The rearrangement uses TRBV4-1 and TRBJ1-5; a possible D gene is TRBD1 (5 bases). Per germline, CDR1 MGHRA and CDR2 YSYEKL. Trimming pared 2 bases from V and 6 bases from J, leaving 8 bases between. The CDR3 extends over 13 amino acids. The CDR3 sequence: CASSQRRGQPQHF. The CDR3 bases are TGCGCCAGCAGCCAAAGGAGGGGTCAGCCCCAGCATTTT.

The table lists this clone with a count of one. The chain carries TRBV19 and TRBJ2-1, with 12 bases aligning to TRBD2. The CDR3 is made up of 17 amino acids. In germline, CDR1 is LNHDA, CDR2 SQIVND (reference sequence). V trimming: 5 bases; J trimming: 0 bases; junction bases outside the gene matches: 5. The CDR3: CASSHRTSGNSYNEQFF. Written as DNA, the CDR3 is TGTGCCAGTAGTCACCGGACTAGCGGGAACTCCTACAATGAGCAGTTCTTC.

This chain uses TRBV27 with TRBJ1-4; a weak D match, TRBD1 (5 bases). There are 17 residues in the CDR3. Deletions cut 0 bases from V and 5 bases from J, with 16 bases between. CDR1 is MNHEY and CDR2 is SMNVEV in the germline V gene (reference sequence). Written as DNA, the CDR3 is TGTGCCAGCAGTTTATCGGGTAGATGGGGCTACAATGAAAAACTGTTTTTT. It yields the protein CASSLSGRWGYNEKLFF.

The gene calls are TRBV4-1 and TRBJ2-5; 9 nucleotides agree with TRBD2. The V gene's germline CDR1 is MGHRA and CDR2 YSYEKL. V shed 4 bases, J shed 5 bases, and the junction held 8 bases outside the gene matches. The CDR3 length is 15 residues. The CDR3 sequence: CASSPVAGEGETQYF. DNA of the CDR3: TGCGCCAGCAGCCCCGTAGCGGGGGAGGGGGAGACCCAGTACTTC.

This clone was counted a single time. The chain combines TRBV7-9 with TRBJ1-2, with D hard to call. Germline V gene data show CDR1 as SEHNR and CDR2 as FQNEAQ (reference sequence). The CDR3 is made up of 15 amino acids. V was cut by 4 bases and J by 3 bases, with 15 bases left in between. The CDR3 region has the DNA TGTGCCAGCAGCTCCCCTTTGACATTAGACTATGGCTACACCTTC. As protein: CASSSPLTLDYGYTF. The variable domain in full, with the rest retrieved from reference TRBV7-9 and TRBJ1-2, is DTGVSQNPRHKITKRGQNVTFRCDPISEHNRLYWYRQTLGQGPEFLTYFQNEAQLEKSRLLSDRFSAERPKGSFSTLEIQRTEQGDSAMYLCASSSPLTLDYGYTFGSGTRLTVV.

This clone turned up a few times. The chain is built from TRBV5-4 and TRBJ1-6; 9 bases map to TRBD1. Germline V lookup: CDR1 SGHNT, CDR2 YYREEE (reference sequence). The CDR3 sequence is 15 residues long. V was pared by 5 bases and J by 5 bases, with 5 bases of the junction left unmatched. This CDR3 is CASRRDRGDNSPLHF. In DNA, the CDR3 is TGTGCCAGCAGAAGAGACAGGGGGGATAATTCACCCCTCCACTTT.

The table lists this clone with a count of one. The chain uses TRBV5-6 and TRBJ2-7, with no clear D. This CDR3 region has 13 residues. V was shortened by 4 bases and J by 4 bases, with 12 bases between the two germline ends. CDR1 is SGHDT, CDR2 YYEEEE, per germline. CDR3 sequence: CASSPTVQYEQYF. DNA for the CDR3: TGTGCCAGCAGCCCGACCGTACAGTACGAGCAGTACTTC.

The rearrangement links TRBV7-9 to TRBJ2-1; 7 bases map to TRBD2. The V gene's germline CDR1 is SEHNR and CDR2 FQNEAQ (reference sequence). This CDR3 is 16 amino acids long. Trimming cost V 6 bases and J 7 bases; bases outside gene matches: 15. The CDR3 DNA sequence: TGTGCCAGCAGTACCAGTAAGCGGACTAGTAGGAATGAGCAGTTCTTC. As protein: CASSTSKRTSRNEQFF.

The V call is TRBV19, the J call TRBJ1-4; a weak D match, TRBD1 (6 bases). With 5 bases removed from V and 8 bases from J, the gap between germline ends came to 15 bases. The CDR3 runs to 14 residues. Germline CDR1 and CDR2: LNHDA and SQIVND (reference sequence). Written as DNA, the CDR3 is TGTGCCAGTAGTTCCCGCGGGGGCAACGAAAAACTGTTTTTT. Translated, it gives CASSSRGGNEKLFF.

V is TRBV19 and J is TRBJ2-1, with a weak D call TRBD2 (5 bases). CDR3 length: 13 amino acids. V lost 3 bases and J lost 6, with 9 bases in between. Germline V gene lookup returns CDR1 LNHDA and CDR2 SQIVND (reference sequence). The chain's CDR3 is CASSIVRANEQFF. The CDR3 nucleotides are TGTGCCAGTAGTATTGTGCGGGCCAATGAGCAGTTCTTC.

V is TRBV6-6 and J is TRBJ1-1, with D tentatively TRBD1 (6 bases). Germline-derived CDR1 and CDR2 are MNHNY and SVGAGI (reference sequence). V was trimmed by 9 bases and J by 6 bases, leaving 23 bases between them. The CDR3 has 15 residues. DNA of the CDR3: TGTGCCAGTCAAATCCCCACGGGGGAGGGGGCTGAAGCTTTCTTT. This sequence encodes CASQIPTGEGAEAFF.

A remark on this clone: The sample carries other DNA sequences with the same CDR3. The chain joins TRBV7-9 to TRBJ2-7, with D tentatively TRBD1 (6 bases). Per germline, CDR1 SEHNR and CDR2 FQNEAQ (reference sequence). This CDR3 is 14 amino acids long. Deletions cut 4 bases from V and 0 bases from J, with 10 bases between. The CDR3 region has the DNA TGTGCCAGCAGCTCAAGGGACAACTCCTACGAGCAGTACTTC. Its translation: CASSSRDNSYEQYF.